These 29 T cell receptor beta chains share one sample of origin, sequenced in a study of shared clonotypes between healthy human individuals (dated by TCRdb to 2018 to 2020). The library was built by means of the immunoSEQ multiplex PCR assay. TCRdb's version of the immuneACCESS table is confined to in-frame rearrangements and falls short of the full clone set. An unresolved V gene accounts for under half of the shortfall where checked; the remainder is of unknown origin. This sample comprises under 2.5 million clones, under 95% of them detected only once. Approximately 0.39% of the sample comes from the top ten. Material for sequencing was naive CD4+ T cells from PBMCs. Read against the paper, the sample's cell subset or site label means: CD45RA+ positively selected. The receptor source for this set is a man aged 18 to 29 in good health. Some clones in this sample may be carry-over from other donors' samples.

The rearrangement joins TRBV11-1 to TRBJ1-3; a weak D match, TRBD1 (5 bases). The germline V gene encodes CDR1 SGHAT and CDR2 FQDESV (reference sequence). The CDR3 consists of 15 residues. V was pared by 2 bases and J by 0 bases, with 8 bases between. DNA for the CDR3: TGTGCCAGCAGCTTACAGGGCGGCTCTGGAAACACCATATATTTT. Amino acid sequence: CASSLQGGSGNTIYF.

The CDR3 sequence is CASSLVGRGANYGYTF. The CDR3, as DNA: TGTGCCAGCAGCTTAGTCGGCAGGGGCGCAAACTATGGCTACACCTTC. The rearrangement uses TRBV7-8 and TRBJ1-2; D may be TRBD1 (6 bases). Trimming stripped 1 base from V and 2 bases from J, with 14 bases between. The V gene's germline CDR1 is SGHVS and CDR2 FQNEAQ. CDR3 length: 16 residues.

Worth noting for this clone: Other nucleotide sequences from this sample produce the same CDR3. The rearrangement links TRBV6-5 to TRBJ2-2, with no clear D. V was cut by 7 bases and J by 1 base, with 4 bases left in between. Germline CDR1 reads MNHEY; CDR2 reads SVGAGI. The CDR3 covers 12 residues. The CDR3 spells CASKGNTGELFF. The CDR3 DNA is TGTGCCAGCAAAGGGAACACCGGGGAGCTGTTTTTT.

This chain links TRBV11-2 with TRBJ2-1, with TRBD2 matching over 7 bases. The CDR3 runs to 16 residues. J was trimmed by 13 bases and V by 5 bases; bases with no gene match: 20. CDR1 is SGHAT, CDR2 FQNNGV, per germline. DNA of the CDR3: TGTGCCAGCAGCCCTCTTATGGGGGGGGATGCGAGGTACCAGTTCTTC. Translated: CASSPLMGGDARYQFF.

The chain links TRBV28 to TRBJ1-1; no firm D call. In germline, CDR1 is MDHEN, CDR2 SYDVKM. CDR3 size: 14 residues. V was shortened by 5 bases and J by 3 bases, with 13 bases between the two germline ends. The CDR3 protein is CASSPPGVYTEAFF. The DNA for the CDR3 is TGTGCCAGCAGTCCCCCCGGGGTGTACACTGAAGCTTTCTTT.

Comments on this clone: The junction shows a germline mismatch at one end, possibly a read error. The chain carries TRBV6-5 and TRBJ1-1; weak D call: TRBD1 (5 bases). Germline CDR1 reads MNHEY; CDR2 reads SVGAGI. CDR3 length: 14 amino acids. For the CDR3, the DNA is TGTGCCATCAGTGAGTCAAGGGGAGGCACTGAAGCTTTCTTT. Protein sequence: CAISESRGGTEAFF.

This chain uses TRBV11-2 with TRBJ2-5; no definite D call. V was cut by 5 bases and J by 4 bases, with 11 bases left in between. CDR1 is SGHAT, CDR2 FQNNGV, per germline. CDR3 length: 13 amino acids. This CDR3 is CASSPLPAETQYF. The CDR3 DNA follows: TGTGCCAGCAGCCCCCTCCCAGCAGAGACCCAGTACTTC.

This chain connects TRBV7-8 to TRBJ2-7; D perhaps matches TRBD2 (5 bases). The V end lost 4 bases, the J end lost 0 bases, and 10 bases lay between the germline ends. CDR3 size: 14 residues. The germline V gene encodes CDR1 SGHVS and CDR2 FQNEAQ. CDR3 residues: CASSWTGVSYEQYF. The CDR3 nucleotides are TGTGCCAGCAGCTGGACCGGGGTCTCCTACGAGCAGTACTTC.

DNA for the CDR3: TGCGCCAGCTCCCGAGACAGCGAGACCTACGAGCAGTACTTC. It encodes CASSRDSETYEQYF. The chain couples TRBV5-1 to TRBJ2-7; possible D gene TRBD1, 5 bases. Trimming cost V 7 bases and J 2 bases, with 16 bases left between them. Germline CDR1 SGHRS, CDR2 YFSETQ. CDR3 size: 14 residues.

V and J are TRBV9 and TRBJ2-6; 9 bases align to TRBD1. V shed 4 bases, J shed 4 bases, and the junction held 12 bases outside the gene matches. The CDR3 is 18 amino acids. In germline, CDR1 is SGDLS, CDR2 YYNGEE. The CDR3 nucleotides read TGTGCCAGCAGCCCACGGACAGGGGAAGGGTTGGGGGCCAACGTCCTGACTTTC. It encodes CASSPRTGEGLGANVLTF.

The rearrangement links TRBV7-3 to TRBJ2-1; maybe TRBD1 (6 bases). The V end was cut by 3 bases, the J end by 0 bases, with 15 bases between. This CDR3 contains 17 residues. CDR1 and CDR2 (germline): SGHTA, FQGTGA. The CDR3 sequence is CASSLDSGAPSYNEQFF. The CDR3 DNA follows: TGTGCCAGCAGCTTGGACTCAGGGGCCCCCTCCTACAATGAGCAGTTCTTC. The complete variable domain, with remaining parts taken from reference TRBV7-3 and TRBJ2-1, reads GAGVSQTPSNKVTEKGKYVELRCDPISGHTALYWYRQSLGQGPEFLIYFQGTGAADDSGLPNDRFFAVRPEGSVSTLKIQRTERGDSAVYLCASSLDSGAPSYNEQFFGPGTRLTVL.

This chain uses TRBV27 with TRBJ2-5; no definite D call. Germline V CDR1 and CDR2: MNHEY, SMNVEV (reference sequence). Trimming removed 5 bases at V and 5 bases at J, with 15 bases between. CDR3 length: 14 amino acids. The CDR3 nucleotides are TGTGCCAGCAGTATGCTGGGTGCCTCGGAGACCCAGTACTTC. Its translation is CASSMLGASETQYF.

This chain links TRBV7-9 with TRBJ2-2; D ambiguous. The germline V gene encodes CDR1 SEHNR and CDR2 FQNEAQ (reference sequence). The V and J ends lost 0 bases and 9 bases respectively, with 11 bases between them. The CDR3 has 14 residues. CDR3 bases: TGTGCCAGCAGCTTAGCCCCACAAGGTCGGGAGCTGTTTTTT. This codes for CASSLAPQGRELFF. The whole variable domain, filled in from reference TRBV7-9 and TRBJ2-2, reads DTGVSQNPRHKITKRGQNVTFRCDPISEHNRLYWYRQTLGQGPEFLTYFQNEAQLEKSRLLSDRFSAERPKGSFSTLEIQRTEQGDSAMYLCASSLAPQGRELFFGEGSRLTVL.

This clone was seen once. The genes are TRBV15 and TRBJ1-4; D is ambiguous. This CDR3 is built from 18 residues. V was trimmed by 1 base and J by 0 bases, leaving 15 bases between them. Germline assignment: CDR1 LNHNV and CDR2 YYDKDF (reference sequence). CDR3 amino acids: CATSRGSAPRATNEKLFF. The CDR3 DNA sequence: TGTGCCACCAGCAGAGGGTCGGCCCCCCGAGCAACTAATGAAAAACTGTTTTTT. Combining the CDR3 with reference TRBV15 and TRBJ1-4 gives the whole variable domain DAMVIQNPRYQVTQFGKPVTLSCSQTLNHNVMYWYQQKSSQAPKLLFHYYDKDFNNEADTPDNFQSRRPNTSFCFLDIRSPGLGDTAMYLCATSRGSAPRATNEKLFFGSGTQLSVL.

The V gene is TRBV7-2, the J gene TRBJ1-5; D not certain. This CDR3 has 12 residues. Between the trimmed V and J ends, which lost 1 base and 9 bases, there was a span of 7 bases. Germline CDR1 reads SGHTA; CDR2 reads FQGNSA. CDR3 sequence reads: CASSLESTPQHF. DNA for the CDR3: TGTGCCAGCAGCTTAGAGTCTACGCCCCAGCATTTT.

The chain uses TRBV7-9 and TRBJ1-1; D gene ambiguous. The CDR3 sequence is 14 residues long. The germline V gene encodes CDR1 SEHNR and CDR2 FQNEAQ (reference sequence). V lost 4 bases, J lost 6 bases, and 15 bases lay in between. This CDR3 is CASSSKSYGSEAFF. The CDR3 region has the DNA TGTGCCAGCAGCTCAAAATCATATGGCTCTGAAGCTTTCTTT. The full variable domain, its missing parts supplied by reference TRBV7-9 and TRBJ1-1, is DTGVSQNPRHKITKRGQNVTFRCDPISEHNRLYWYRQTLGQGPEFLTYFQNEAQLEKSRLLSDRFSAERPKGSFSTLEIQRTEQGDSAMYLCASSSKSYGSEAFFGQGTRLTVV.

The gene calls are TRBV5-1 and TRBJ2-7; 8 bases map to TRBD1. The CDR3 covers 14 residues. J lost 3 bases, V lost 4 bases, and 6 bases had no gene match. The germline gives CDR1 SGHRS, CDR2 YFSETQ. CDR3 in DNA: TGCGCCAGCAGCCAGACAGGGGTTAACTACGAGCAGTACTTC. Translated, it gives CASSQTGVNYEQYF. The full variable domain, rest sourced from reference TRBV5-1 and TRBJ2-7, is KAGVTQTPRYLIKTRGQQVTLSCSPISGHRSVSWYQQTPGQGLQFLFEYFSETQRNKGNFPGRFSGRQFSNSRSEMNVSTLELGDSALYLCASSQTGVNYEQYFGPGTRLTVT.

The rearrangement joins TRBV5-6 to TRBJ1-4; D remains ambiguous. The V gene lost 2 bases and the J gene lost 8 bases, with 16 bases spanning the gap. From germline, CDR1 is SGHDT and CDR2 YYEEEE. The CDR3 is 15 residues long. Here the CDR3 DNA reads TGTGCCAGCAGCTTTCTTGCAGGTTTAGGGGAAAAACTGTTTTTT. Protein product: CASSFLAGLGEKLFF.

The chain employs TRBV9 and TRBJ2-2; no firm D call. In germline, CDR1 is SGDLS, CDR2 YYNGEE. V was clipped by 6 bases and J by 3 bases, with 9 bases between them. The CDR3 has 13 residues. The CDR3 reads CASNKRDTGELFF. The DNA for the CDR3 is TGTGCCAGCAACAAAAGGGACACCGGGGAGCTGTTTTTT.

The J gene is TRBJ2-2, the V gene TRBV5-3, with D perhaps TRBD2 (6 bases). TRBV5-3 is given ORF status, its function remaining uncertain. This CDR3 region has 15 residues. V lost 1 base and J lost 2, with 9 bases in between. The CDR3 DNA sequence: TGTGCCAGAAGCTTGCCCGGGAGTAACACCGGGGAGCTGTTTTTT. Translation: CARSLPGSNTGELFF.

Only one count was recorded for this clone. This sequence joins TRBV5-6 and TRBJ2-7; perhaps TRBD2 as D (5 bases). The CDR3 length is 12 residues. Trimming took off 4 bases at V and 4 bases at J, with 9 bases between the two ends. In germline, CDR1 is SGHDT, CDR2 YYEEEE. The CDR3 loop is CASSRGGYEQYF. CDR3 sequence (DNA): TGTGCCAGCAGCCGGGGTGGGTACGAGCAGTACTTC.

The V gene is TRBV30, the J gene TRBJ2-7; TRBD2 agrees at 9 bases. The V gene end was trimmed by 1 base and the J gene end by 0 bases; junction bases not matched to a gene: 16. The CDR3 spans 19 residues. CDR1 and CDR2 (germline): GTSNPN, SVGIG (reference sequence). The CDR3 sequence: CAWSAIASRLAESSYEQYF. The CDR3 DNA is TGTGCCTGGAGTGCAATTGCCTCCCGACTAGCGGAGAGCTCCTACGAGCAGTACTTC.

The V call is TRBV14, the J call TRBJ2-7; a possible D gene is TRBD2 (5 bases). Trimming removed 10 bases from V and 7 bases from J, with 17 bases in between. CDR3 length: 12 amino acids. CDR1 is SGHDN, CDR2 FVKESK, per germline. The CDR3 coding sequence is TGTGCCACCGCCCTTGGAGGCGGTGAGCAGTACTTC. This encodes CATALGGGEQYF.

The chain joins TRBV5-1 to TRBJ1-1, with 9 bases lining up with TRBD1. Trimming removed 6 bases from V and 2 bases from J; junction bases left unmatched: 8. CDR1 and CDR2 (germline): SGHRS, YFSETQ. The CDR3 is 15 amino acids. CDR3 bases: TGCGCCAGCATGGGTACGACAGGGGGTAACACTGAAGCTTTCTTT. Protein: CASMGTTGGNTEAFF.

This chain connects TRBV6-1 to TRBJ1-3; D is unresolved. Germline values: CDR1 MNHNS, CDR2 SASEGT. Trimming removed 7 bases at V and 1 base at J, with 11 bases between. The CDR3 spans 14 residues. CDR3 nucleotides: TGTGCCAGCACACCCGAGTTTTCTGGAAACACCATATATTTT. The encoded protein is CASTPEFSGNTIYF.

The CDR3 region is CASSRGPGQVYEQYF. The CDR3, as DNA: TGTGCCAGCAGTAGAGGGCCAGGTCAAGTCTACGAGCAGTACTTC. V usage is TRBV28 and J usage is TRBJ2-7; TRBD2 is a possible D gene (5 bases). V lost 5 bases, J lost 3 bases, and 17 bases lay in between. Germline V lookup: CDR1 MDHEN, CDR2 SYDVKM. CDR3 length: 15 amino acids. Variable domain in full (rest from reference TRBV28 and TRBJ2-7): DVKVTQSSRYLVKRTGEKVFLECVQDMDHENMFWYRQDPGLGLRLIYFSYDVKMKEKGDIPEGYSVSREKKERFSLILESASTNQTSMYLCASSRGPGQVYEQYFGPGTRLTVT.

In this sample, this clone turned up a few times. Other DNA sequences in the same sample also yield this CDR3. The chain joins TRBV7-9 to TRBJ1-5; D gene ambiguous. V lost 1 base to trimming and J lost 3 bases, with 7 bases between them. Germline V gene sequence: CDR1 SEHNR, CDR2 FQNEAQ (reference sequence). This CDR3 spans 14 amino acids. The CDR3 reads CASSLGSYNQPQHF. CDR3 bases: TGTGCCAGCAGCTTAGGCAGCTACAATCAGCCCCAGCATTTT.

This chain connects TRBV2 to TRBJ2-3, with 9 nucleotides matching TRBD2. The CDR3 extends over 14 amino acids. Trimming at V came to 7 bases and at J to 4 bases, leaving 6 bases not matched to a gene. Looked up from germline, CDR1 is SNHLY and CDR2 is FYNNEI. CDR3 nucleotide sequence: TGTGCCAGCACGGGCGGGAGGGCCGCAGATACGCAGTATTTT. Its protein is CASTGGRAADTQYF.

The rearrangement links TRBV5-6 to TRBJ2-2; 8 bases match TRBD2. J gave up 7 bases and V 2 bases, and 4 bases lay outside the gene matches. Germline CDR1 is SGHDT and CDR2 is YYEEEE. This CDR3 comprises 14 residues. The CDR3 DNA follows: TGTGCCAGCAGCTTAGCGGGAGCGGGCGGGGAGCTGTTTTTT. It translates to CASSLAGAGGELFF. The variable domain in full, completed from reference TRBV5-6 and TRBJ2-2, reads DAGVTQSPTHLIKTRGQQVTLRCSPKSGHDTVSWYQQALGQGPQFIFQYYEEEERQRGNFPDRFSGHQFPNYSSELNVNALLLGDSALYLCASSLAGAGGELFFGEGSRLTVL.